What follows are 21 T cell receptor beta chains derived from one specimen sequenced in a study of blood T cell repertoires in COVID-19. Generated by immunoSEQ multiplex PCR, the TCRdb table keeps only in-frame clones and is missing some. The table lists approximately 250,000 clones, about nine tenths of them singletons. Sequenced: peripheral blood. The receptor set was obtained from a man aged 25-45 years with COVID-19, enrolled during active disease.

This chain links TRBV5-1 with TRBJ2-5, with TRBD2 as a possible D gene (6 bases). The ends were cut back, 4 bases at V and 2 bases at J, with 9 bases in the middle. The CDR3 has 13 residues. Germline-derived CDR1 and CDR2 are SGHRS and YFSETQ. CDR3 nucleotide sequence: TGCGCCAGCAGCCGCGGGGTACAAGAGACCCAGTACTTC. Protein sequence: CASSRGVQETQYF.

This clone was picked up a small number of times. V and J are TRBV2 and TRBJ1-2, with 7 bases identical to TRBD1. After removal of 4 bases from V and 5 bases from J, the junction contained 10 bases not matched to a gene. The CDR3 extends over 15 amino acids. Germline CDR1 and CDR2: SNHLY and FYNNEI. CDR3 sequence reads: CASSAGTDRNYGYTF. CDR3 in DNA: TGTGCCAGCAGTGCCGGGACAGATCGAAATTATGGCTACACCTTC.

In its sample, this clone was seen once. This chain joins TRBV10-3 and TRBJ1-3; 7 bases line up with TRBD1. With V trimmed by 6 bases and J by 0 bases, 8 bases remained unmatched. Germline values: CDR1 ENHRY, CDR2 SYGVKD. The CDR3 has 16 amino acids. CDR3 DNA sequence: TGTGCCATCAGCTACGGACAGGTAGACTCTGGAAACACCATATATTTT. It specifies CAISYGQVDSGNTIYF.

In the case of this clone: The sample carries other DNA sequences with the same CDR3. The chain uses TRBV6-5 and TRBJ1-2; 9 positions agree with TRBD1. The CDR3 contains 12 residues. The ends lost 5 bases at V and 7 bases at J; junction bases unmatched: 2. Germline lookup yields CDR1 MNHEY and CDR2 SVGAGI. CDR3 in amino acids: CASSTGGFGYTF. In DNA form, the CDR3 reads TGTGCCAGCAGTACAGGGGGCTTTGGCTACACCTTC.

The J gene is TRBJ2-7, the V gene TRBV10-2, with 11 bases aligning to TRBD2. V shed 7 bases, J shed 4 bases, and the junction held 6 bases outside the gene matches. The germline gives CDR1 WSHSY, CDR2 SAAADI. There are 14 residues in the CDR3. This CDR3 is CASTQTSGVYEQYF. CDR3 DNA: TGCGCCAGCACCCAGACTAGCGGGGTTTACGAGCAGTACTTC.

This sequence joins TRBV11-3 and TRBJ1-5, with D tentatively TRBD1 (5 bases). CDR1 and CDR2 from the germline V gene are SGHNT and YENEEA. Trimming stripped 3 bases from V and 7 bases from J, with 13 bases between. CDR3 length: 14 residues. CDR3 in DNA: TGTGCCAGCAGCTTTAAGATAAGGGGACAGCCCCAGCATTTT. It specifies CASSFKIRGQPQHF.

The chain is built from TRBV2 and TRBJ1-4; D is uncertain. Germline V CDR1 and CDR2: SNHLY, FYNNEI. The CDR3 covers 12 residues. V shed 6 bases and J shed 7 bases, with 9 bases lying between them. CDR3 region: CASREIGEKLFF. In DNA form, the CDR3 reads TGTGCCAGCAGGGAAATCGGTGAAAAACTGTTTTTT.

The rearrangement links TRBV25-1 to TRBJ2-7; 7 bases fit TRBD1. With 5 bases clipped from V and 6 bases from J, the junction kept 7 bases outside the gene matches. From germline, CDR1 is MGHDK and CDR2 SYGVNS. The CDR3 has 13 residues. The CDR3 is CASSLTGRGEQYF. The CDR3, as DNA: TGTGCCAGCAGTTTGACAGGGCGCGGCGAGCAGTACTTC.

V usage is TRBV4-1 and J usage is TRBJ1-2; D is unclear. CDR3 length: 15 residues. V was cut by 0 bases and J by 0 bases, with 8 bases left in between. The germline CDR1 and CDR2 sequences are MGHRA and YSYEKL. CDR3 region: CASSQEWATNYGYTF. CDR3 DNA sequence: TGCGCCAGCAGCCAAGAGTGGGCCACTAACTATGGCTACACCTTC.

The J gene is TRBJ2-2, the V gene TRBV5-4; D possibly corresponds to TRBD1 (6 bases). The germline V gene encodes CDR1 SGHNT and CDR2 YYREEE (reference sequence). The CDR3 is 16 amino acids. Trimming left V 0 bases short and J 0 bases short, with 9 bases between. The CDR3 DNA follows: TGTGCCAGCAGCTTGGTTCCAGGGGCGAACACCGGGGAGCTGTTTTTT. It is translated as CASSLVPGANTGELFF.

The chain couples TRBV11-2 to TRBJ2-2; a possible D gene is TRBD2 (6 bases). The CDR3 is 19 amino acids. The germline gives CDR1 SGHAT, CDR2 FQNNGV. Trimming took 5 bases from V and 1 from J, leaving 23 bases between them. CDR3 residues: CASSPTVGRHPLNTGELFF. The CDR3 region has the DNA TGTGCCAGCAGCCCCACCGTAGGGAGGCACCCGCTGAACACCGGGGAGCTGTTTTTT.

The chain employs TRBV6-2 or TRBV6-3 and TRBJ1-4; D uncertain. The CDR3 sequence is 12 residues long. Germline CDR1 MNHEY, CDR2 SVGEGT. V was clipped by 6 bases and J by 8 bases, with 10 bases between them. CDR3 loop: CASSSRGEKLFF. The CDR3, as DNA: TGTGCCAGCAGCTCTCGCGGGGAAAAACTGTTTTTT.

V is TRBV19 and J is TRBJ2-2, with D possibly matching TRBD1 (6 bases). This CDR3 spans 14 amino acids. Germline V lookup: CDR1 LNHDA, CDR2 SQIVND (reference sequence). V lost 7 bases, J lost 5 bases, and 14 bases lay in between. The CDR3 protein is CASTIPGETGELFF. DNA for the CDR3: TGTGCCAGTACCATCCCAGGGGAAACCGGGGAGCTGTTTTTT.

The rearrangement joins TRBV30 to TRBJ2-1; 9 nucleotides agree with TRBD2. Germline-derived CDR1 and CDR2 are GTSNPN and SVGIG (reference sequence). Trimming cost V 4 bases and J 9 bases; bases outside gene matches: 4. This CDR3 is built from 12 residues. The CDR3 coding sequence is TGTGCCTGGACGGCGGGGGGGATTGAGCAGTTCTTC. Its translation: CAWTAGGIEQFF. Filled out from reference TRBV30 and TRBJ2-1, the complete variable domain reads SQTIHQWPATLVQPVGSPLSLECTVEGTSNPNLYWYRQAAGRGLQLLFYSVGIGQISSEVPQNLSASRPQDRQFILSSKKLLLSDSGFYLCAWTAGGIEQFFGPGTRLTVL.

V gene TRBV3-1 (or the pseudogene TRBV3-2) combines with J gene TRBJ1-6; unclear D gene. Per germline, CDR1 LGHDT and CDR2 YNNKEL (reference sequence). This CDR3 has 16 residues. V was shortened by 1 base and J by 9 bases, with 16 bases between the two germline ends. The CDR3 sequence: CASSQGWIPRSSPLHF. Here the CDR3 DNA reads TGTGCCAGCAGCCAAGGCTGGATCCCAAGGAGTTCACCCCTCCACTTT.

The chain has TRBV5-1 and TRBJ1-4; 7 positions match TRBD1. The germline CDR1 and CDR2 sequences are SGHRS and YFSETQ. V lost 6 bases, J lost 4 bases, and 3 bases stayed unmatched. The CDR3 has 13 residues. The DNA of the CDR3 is TGCGCCAGCAAGGGACAGAGTAATGAAAAACTGTTTTTT. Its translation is CASKGQSNEKLFF. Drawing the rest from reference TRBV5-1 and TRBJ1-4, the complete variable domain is KAGVTQTPRYLIKTRGQQVTLSCSPISGHRSVSWYQQTPGQGLQFLFEYFSETQRNKGNFPGRFSGRQFSNSRSEMNVSTLELGDSALYLCASKGQSNEKLFFGSGTQLSVL.

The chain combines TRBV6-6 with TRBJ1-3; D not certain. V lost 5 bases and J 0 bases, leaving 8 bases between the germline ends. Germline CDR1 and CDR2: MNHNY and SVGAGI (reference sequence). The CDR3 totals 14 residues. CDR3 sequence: CASSPVVSGNTIYF. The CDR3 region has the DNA TGTGCCAGCAGTCCAGTTGTCTCTGGAAACACCATATATTTT.

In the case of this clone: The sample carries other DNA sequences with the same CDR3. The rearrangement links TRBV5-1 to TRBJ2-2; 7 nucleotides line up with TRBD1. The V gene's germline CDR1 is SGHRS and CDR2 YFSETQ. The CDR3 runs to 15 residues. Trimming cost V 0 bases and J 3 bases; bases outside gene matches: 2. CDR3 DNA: TGCGCCAGCAGCTTGGACAGGGGCGACACCGGGGAGCTGTTTTTT. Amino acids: CASSLDRGDTGELFF.

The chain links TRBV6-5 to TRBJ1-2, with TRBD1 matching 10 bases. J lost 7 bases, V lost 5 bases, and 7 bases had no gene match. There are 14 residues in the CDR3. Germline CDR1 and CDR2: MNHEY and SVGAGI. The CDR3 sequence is CASSTPRDRGGYTF. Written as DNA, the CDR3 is TGTGCCAGCAGTACCCCCCGGGACAGGGGTGGCTACACCTTC.

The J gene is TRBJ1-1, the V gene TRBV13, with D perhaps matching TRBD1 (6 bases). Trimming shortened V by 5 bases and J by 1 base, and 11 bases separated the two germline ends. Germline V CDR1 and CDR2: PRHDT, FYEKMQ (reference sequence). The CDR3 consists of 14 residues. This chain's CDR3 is CASSTADRNTEAFF. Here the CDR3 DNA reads TGTGCCAGCAGCACCGCGGACAGGAACACTGAAGCTTTCTTT.

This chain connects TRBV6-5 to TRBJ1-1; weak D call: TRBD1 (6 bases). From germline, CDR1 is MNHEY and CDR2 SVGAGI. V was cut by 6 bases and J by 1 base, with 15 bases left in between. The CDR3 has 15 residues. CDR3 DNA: TGTGCCAGCAGACCAAATGGACAGCCGAACACTGAAGCTTTCTTT. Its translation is CASRPNGQPNTEAFF.